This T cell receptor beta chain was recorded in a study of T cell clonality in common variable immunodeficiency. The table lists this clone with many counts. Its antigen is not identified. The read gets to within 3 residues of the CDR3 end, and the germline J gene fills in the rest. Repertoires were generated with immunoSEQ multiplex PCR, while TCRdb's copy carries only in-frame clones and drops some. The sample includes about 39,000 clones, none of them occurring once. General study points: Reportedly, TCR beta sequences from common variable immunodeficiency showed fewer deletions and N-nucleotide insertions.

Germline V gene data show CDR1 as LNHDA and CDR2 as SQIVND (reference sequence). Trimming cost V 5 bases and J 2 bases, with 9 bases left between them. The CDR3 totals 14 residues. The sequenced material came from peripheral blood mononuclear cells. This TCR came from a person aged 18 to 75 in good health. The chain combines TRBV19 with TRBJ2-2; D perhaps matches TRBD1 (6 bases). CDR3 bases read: TGTGCCAGTAGTCCCGGGACAAACACCGGGGAG. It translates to CASSPGTNTGE. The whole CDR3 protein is CASSPGTNTGELFF.